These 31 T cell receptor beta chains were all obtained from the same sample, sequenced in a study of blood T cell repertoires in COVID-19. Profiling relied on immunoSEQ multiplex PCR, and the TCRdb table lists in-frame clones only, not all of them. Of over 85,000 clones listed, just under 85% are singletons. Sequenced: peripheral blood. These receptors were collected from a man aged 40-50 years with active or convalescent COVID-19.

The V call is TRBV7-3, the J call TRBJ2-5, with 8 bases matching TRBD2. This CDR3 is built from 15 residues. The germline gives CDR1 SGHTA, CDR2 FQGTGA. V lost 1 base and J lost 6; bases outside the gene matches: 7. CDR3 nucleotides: TGTGCCAGCAGCTTAAACCACGGCGGGGGGAAGACCCAGTACTTC. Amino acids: CASSLNHGGGKTQYF. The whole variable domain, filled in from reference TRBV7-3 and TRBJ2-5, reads GAGVSQTPSNKVTEKGKYVELRCDPISGHTALYWYRQSLGQGPEFLIYFQGTGAADDSGLPNDRFFAVRPEGSVSTLKIQRTERGDSAVYLCASSLNHGGGKTQYFGPGTRLLVL.

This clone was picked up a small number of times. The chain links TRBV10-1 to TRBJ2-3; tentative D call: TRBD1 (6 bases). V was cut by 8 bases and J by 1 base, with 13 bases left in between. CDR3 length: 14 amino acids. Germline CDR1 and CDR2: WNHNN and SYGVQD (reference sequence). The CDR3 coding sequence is TGCGCCAGCTCAGGGGTCCTTCGCACAGATACGCAGTATTTT. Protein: CASSGVLRTDTQYF.

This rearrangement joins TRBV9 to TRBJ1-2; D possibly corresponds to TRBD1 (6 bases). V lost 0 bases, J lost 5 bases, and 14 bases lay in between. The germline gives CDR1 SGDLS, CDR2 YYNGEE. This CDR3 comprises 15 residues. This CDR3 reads CASSVGTGIEYGYTF. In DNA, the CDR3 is TGTGCCAGCAGCGTAGGAACAGGGATCGAGTATGGCTACACCTTC.

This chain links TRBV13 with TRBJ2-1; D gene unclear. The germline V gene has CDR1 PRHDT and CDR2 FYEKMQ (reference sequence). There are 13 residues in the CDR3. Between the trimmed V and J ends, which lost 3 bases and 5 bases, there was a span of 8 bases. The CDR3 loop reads CASSFLENNEQFF. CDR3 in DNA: TGTGCCAGCAGCTTCTTAGAAAACAATGAGCAGTTCTTC.

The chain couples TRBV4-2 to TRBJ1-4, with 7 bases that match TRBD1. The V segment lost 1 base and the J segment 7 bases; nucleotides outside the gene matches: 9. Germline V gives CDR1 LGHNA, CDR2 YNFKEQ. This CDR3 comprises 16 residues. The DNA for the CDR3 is TGTGCCAGCAGCCAAGCCCCCGGGACAGTGACTGAAAAACTGTTTTTT. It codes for CASSQAPGTVTEKLFF.

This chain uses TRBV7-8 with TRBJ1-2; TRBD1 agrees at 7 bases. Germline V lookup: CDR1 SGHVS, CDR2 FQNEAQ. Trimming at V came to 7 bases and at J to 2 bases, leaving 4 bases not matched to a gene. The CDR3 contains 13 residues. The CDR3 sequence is CASTWDSNYGYTF. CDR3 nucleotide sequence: TGTGCCAGCACCTGGGACAGCAACTATGGCTACACCTTC.

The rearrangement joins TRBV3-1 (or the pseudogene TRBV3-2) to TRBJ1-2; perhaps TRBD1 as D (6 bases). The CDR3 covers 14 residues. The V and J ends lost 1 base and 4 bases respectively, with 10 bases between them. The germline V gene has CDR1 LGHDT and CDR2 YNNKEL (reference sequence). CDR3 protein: CASSQGSGAYGYTF. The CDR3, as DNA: TGTGCCAGCAGCCAAGGGTCAGGGGCCTATGGCTACACCTTC.

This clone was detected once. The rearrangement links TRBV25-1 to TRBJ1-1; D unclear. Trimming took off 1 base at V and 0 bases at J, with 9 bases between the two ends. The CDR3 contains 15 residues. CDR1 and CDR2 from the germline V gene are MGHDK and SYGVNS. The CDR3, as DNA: TGTGCCAGCAGTGAATCATCACAGATGAACACTGAAGCTTTCTTT. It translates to CASSESSQMNTEAFF.

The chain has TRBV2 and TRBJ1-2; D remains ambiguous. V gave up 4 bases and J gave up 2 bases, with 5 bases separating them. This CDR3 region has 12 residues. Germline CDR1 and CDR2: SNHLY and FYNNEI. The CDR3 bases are TGTGCCAGCAGTGCTCAGAACTATGGCTACACCTTC. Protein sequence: CASSAQNYGYTF.

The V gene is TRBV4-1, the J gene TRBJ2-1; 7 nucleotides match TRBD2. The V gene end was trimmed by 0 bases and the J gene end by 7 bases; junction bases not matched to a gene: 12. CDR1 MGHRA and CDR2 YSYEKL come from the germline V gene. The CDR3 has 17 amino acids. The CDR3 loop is CASSQDIGSGVGNEQFF. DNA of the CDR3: TGCGCCAGCAGCCAAGATATCGGGAGCGGGGTTGGGAATGAGCAGTTCTTC.

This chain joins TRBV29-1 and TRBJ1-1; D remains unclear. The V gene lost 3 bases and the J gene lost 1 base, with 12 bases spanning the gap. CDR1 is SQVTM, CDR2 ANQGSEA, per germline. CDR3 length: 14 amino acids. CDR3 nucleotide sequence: TGCAGCGTTGAGACTGCGGCAGCGAACACTGAAGCTTTCTTT. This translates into CSVETAAANTEAFF. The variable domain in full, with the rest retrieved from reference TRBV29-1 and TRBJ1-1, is SAVISQKPSRDICQRGTSLTIQCQVDSQVTMMFWYRQQPGQSLTLIATANQGSEATYESGFVIDKFPISRPNLTFSTLTVSNMSPEDSSIYLCSVETAAANTEAFFGQGTRLTVV.

In DNA form, the CDR3 reads TGTGCCAGCAGCTTAGCGCCCAGGGTTGGGGAGACCCAGTACTTC. Protein: CASSLAPRVGETQYF. The chain joins TRBV7-2 to TRBJ2-5; a possible D gene is TRBD1 (5 bases). Trimming took 0 bases from V and 5 from J, leaving 13 bases between them. The CDR3 is 15 amino acids. Germline V gene lookup returns CDR1 SGHTA and CDR2 FQGNSA.

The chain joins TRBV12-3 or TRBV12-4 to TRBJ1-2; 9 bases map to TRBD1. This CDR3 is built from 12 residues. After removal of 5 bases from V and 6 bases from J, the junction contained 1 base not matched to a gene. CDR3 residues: CASSRTGDGYTF. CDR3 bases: TGTGCCAGCAGTAGGACAGGGGATGGCTACACCTTC.

The chain's CDR3 is CASSLEAGSYGKNIQYF. CDR3 nucleotides: TGTGCCAGCAGCTTAGAGGCAGGGTCTTACGGCAAAAACATTCAGTACTTC. The chain uses TRBV7-9 and TRBJ2-4; tentatively, D is TRBD1 (5 bases). This CDR3 contains 17 residues. Germline CDR1 and CDR2: SEHNR and FQNEAQ (reference sequence). V shed 1 base and J shed 3 bases, with 16 bases lying between them.

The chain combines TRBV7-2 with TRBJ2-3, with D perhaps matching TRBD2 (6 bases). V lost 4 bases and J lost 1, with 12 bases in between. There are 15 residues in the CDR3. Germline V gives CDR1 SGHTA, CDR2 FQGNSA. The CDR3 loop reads CASSSTGLGTDTQYF. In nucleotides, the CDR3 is TGTGCCAGCAGCTCAACGGGACTCGGCACAGATACGCAGTATTTT.

The CDR3 region is CASSSRLGGTEKDEQYF. The DNA for the CDR3 is TGTGCCAGCAGCTCCAGACTCGGAGGGACGGAGAAGGACGAGCAGTACTTC. The V gene is TRBV9, the J gene TRBJ2-7; D might be TRBD2 (6 bases). The ends were cut back, 4 bases at V and 5 bases at J, with 25 bases in the middle. The CDR3 spans 17 residues. CDR1 is SGDLS and CDR2 is YYNGEE in the germline V gene.

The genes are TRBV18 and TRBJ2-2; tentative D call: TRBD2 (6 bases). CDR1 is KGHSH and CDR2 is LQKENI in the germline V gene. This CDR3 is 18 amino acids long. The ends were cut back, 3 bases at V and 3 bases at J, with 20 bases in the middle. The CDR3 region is CASSPNTLGGPDTGELFF. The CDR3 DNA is TGTGCCAGCTCACCCAATACTCTGGGGGGTCCGGACACCGGGGAGCTGTTTTTT.

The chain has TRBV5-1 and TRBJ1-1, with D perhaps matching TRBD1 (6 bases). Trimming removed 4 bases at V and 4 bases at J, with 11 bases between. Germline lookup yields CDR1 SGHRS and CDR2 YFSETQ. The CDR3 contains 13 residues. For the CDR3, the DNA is TGCGCCAGCAGCCGGGGAGGGGGCACTGAAGCTTTCTTT. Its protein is CASSRGGGTEAFF.

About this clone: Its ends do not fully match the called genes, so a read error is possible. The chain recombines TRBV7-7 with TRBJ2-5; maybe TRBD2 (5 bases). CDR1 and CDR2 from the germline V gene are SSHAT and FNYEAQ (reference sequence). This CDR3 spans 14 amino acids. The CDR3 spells CASSAWTSEETQYF. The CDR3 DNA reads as TGTGCTAGCAGCGCTTGGACTTCAGAAGAGACCCAGTACTTC.

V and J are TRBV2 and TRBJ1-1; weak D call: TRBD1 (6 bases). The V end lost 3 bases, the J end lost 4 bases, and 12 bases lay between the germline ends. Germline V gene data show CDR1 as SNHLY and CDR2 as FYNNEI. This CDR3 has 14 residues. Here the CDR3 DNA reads TGTGCCAGCAGTGATCAGGGGCGCATCACTGAAGCTTTCTTT. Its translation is CASSDQGRITEAFF.

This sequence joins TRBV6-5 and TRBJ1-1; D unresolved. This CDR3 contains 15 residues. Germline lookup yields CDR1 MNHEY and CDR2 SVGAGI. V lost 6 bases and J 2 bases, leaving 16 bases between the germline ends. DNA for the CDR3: TGTGCCAGCAGCCTCGATTATGCGCCAAACACTGAAGCTTTCTTT. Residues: CASSLDYAPNTEAFF.

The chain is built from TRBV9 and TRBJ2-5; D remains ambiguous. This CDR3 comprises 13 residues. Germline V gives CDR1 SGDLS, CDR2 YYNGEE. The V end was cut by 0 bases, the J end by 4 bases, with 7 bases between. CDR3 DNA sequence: TGTGCCAGCAGCGTAGCTGCCGGAGAGACCCAGTACTTC. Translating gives CASSVAAGETQYF.

The CDR3 loop is CASSSGNYGYTF. CDR3 sequence (DNA): TGTGCCAGCAGTTCAGGGAACTATGGCTACACCTTC. This chain links TRBV7-9 with TRBJ1-2; a weak D match, TRBD1 (5 bases). The CDR3 is 12 amino acids. V lost 6 bases, J lost 2 bases, and 7 bases lay in between. Germline lookup yields CDR1 SEHNR and CDR2 FQNEAQ (reference sequence). Looking up the rest from reference TRBV7-9 and TRBJ1-2 gives the full variable domain: DTGVSQNPRHKITKRGQNVTFRCDPISEHNRLYWYRQTLGQGPEFLTYFQNEAQLEKSRLLSDRFSAERPKGSFSTLEIQRTEQGDSAMYLCASSSGNYGYTFGSGTRLTVV.

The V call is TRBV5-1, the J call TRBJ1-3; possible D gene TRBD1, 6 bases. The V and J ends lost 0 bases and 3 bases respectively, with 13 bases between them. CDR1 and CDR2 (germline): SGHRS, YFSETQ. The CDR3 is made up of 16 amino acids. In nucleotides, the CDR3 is TGCGCCAGCAGCTTGGATGGCAGGGGAATTGGAAACACCATATATTTT. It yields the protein CASSLDGRGIGNTIYF. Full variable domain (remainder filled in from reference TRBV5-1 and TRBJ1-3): KAGVTQTPRYLIKTRGQQVTLSCSPISGHRSVSWYQQTPGQGLQFLFEYFSETQRNKGNFPGRFSGRQFSNSRSEMNVSTLELGDSALYLCASSLDGRGIGNTIYFGEGSWLTVV.

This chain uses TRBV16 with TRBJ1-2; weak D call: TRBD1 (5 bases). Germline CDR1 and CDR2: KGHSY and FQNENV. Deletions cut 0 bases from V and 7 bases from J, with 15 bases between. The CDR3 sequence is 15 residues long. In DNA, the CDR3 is TGTGCCAGCAGCCAATCGGAATCCCATCAGGGTGGCTACACCTTC. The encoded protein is CASSQSESHQGGYTF.

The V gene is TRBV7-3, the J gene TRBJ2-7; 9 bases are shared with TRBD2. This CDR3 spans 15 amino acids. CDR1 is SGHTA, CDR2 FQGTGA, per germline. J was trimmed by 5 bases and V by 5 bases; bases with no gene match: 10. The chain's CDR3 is CASSPQAGGSHEQYF. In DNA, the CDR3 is TGTGCCAGCAGCCCTCAAGCGGGGGGTTCACACGAGCAGTACTTC.

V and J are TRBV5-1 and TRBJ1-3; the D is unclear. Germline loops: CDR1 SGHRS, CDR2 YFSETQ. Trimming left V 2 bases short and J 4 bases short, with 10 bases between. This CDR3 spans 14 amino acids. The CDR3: CASSLSGEGNTIYF. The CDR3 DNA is TGCGCCAGCAGCTTAAGCGGGGAGGGAAACACCATATATTTT.

In DNA, the CDR3 is TGCAGTGCTAGACTATCCGGAGCAGCTTTCTTT. The encoded protein is CSARLSGAAFF. The chain links TRBV20-1 to TRBJ1-1; D gene uncertain. CDR1 and CDR2 from the germline V gene are DFQATT and SNEGSKA (reference sequence). This CDR3 spans 11 amino acids. The V and J ends lost 2 bases and 10 bases respectively, with 11 bases between them.

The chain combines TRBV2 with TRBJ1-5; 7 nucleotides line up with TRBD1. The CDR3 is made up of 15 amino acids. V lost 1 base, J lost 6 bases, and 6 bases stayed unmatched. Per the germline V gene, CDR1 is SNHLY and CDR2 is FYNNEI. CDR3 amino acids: CASSEVEGAIQPQHF. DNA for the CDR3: TGTGCCAGCAGTGAAGTGGAGGGGGCGATTCAGCCCCAGCATTTT.

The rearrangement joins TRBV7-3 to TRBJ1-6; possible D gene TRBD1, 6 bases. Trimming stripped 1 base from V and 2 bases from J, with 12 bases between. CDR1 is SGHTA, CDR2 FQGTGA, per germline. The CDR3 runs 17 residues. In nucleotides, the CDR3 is TGTGCCAGCAGCTTAATCGGGGGGGACACCTATAATTCACCCCTCCACTTT. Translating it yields CASSLIGGDTYNSPLHF.

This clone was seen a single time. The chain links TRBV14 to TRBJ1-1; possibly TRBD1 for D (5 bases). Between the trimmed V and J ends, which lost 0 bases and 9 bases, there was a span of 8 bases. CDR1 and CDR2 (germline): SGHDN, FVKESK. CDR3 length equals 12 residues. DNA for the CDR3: TGTGCCAGCAGCCAAGACAGGGCTAAAGCTTTCTTT. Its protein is CASSQDRAKAFF.